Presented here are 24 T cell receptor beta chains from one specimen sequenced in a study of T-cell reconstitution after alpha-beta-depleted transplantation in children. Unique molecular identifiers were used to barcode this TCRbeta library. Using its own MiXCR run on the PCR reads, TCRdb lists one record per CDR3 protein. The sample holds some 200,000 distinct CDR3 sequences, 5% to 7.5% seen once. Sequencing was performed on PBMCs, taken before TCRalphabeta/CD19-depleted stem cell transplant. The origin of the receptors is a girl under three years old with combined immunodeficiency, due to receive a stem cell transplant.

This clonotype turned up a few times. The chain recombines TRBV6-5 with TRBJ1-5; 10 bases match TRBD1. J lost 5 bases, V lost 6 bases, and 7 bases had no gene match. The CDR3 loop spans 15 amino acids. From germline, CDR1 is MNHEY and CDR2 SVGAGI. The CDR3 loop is CASRSTGGIYQPQHF. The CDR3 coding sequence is TGTGCCAGCAGATCGACAGGGGGCATCTATCAGCCCCAGCATTTT.

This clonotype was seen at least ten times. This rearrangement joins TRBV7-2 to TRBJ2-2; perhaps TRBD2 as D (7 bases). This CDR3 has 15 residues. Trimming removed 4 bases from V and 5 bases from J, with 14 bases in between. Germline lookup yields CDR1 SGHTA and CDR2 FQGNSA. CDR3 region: CASSYLSGTTGELFF. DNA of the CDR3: TGTGCCAGCAGCTACCTCAGCGGGACAACCGGGGAGCTGTTTTTT.

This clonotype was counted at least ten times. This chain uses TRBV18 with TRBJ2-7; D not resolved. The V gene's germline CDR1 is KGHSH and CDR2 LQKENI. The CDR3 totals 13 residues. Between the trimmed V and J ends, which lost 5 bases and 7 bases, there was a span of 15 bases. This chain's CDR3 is CASSSSGASEQYF. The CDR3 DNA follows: TGTGCCAGCTCATCGTCTGGCGCGAGTGAGCAGTACTTC.

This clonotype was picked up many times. The CDR3: CASSYLAGGQYEQYF. In nucleotides, the CDR3 is TGTGCCAGCAGTTATTTGGCGGGAGGTCAATACGAGCAGTACTTC. The chain is built from TRBV6-5 and TRBJ2-7; TRBD2 matches 8 bases. The germline gives CDR1 MNHEY, CDR2 SVGAGI. The ends lost 3 bases at V and 4 bases at J; junction bases unmatched: 8. The CDR3 is made up of 15 amino acids.

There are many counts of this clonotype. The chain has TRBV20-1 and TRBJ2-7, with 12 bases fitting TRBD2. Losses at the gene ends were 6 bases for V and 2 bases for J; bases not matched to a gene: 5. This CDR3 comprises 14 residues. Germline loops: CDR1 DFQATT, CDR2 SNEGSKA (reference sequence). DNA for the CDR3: TGCAGTGCAAGCCCTAGCGGGGGGGCCTACGAGCAGTACTTC. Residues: CSASPSGGAYEQYF.

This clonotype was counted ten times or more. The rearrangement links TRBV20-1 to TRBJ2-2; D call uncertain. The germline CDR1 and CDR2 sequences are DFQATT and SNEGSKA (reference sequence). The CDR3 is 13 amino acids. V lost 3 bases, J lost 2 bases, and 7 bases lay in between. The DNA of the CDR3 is TGCAGTGCTAGGGGCGCAAACACCGGGGAGCTGTTTTTT. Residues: CSARGANTGELFF.

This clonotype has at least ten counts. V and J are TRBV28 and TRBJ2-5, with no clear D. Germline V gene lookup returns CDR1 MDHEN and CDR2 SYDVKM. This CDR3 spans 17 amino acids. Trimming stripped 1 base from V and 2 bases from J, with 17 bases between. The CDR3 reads CASSLFTAVRTQETQYF. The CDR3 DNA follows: TGTGCCAGCAGTTTATTCACAGCCGTAAGAACTCAAGAGACCCAGTACTTC.

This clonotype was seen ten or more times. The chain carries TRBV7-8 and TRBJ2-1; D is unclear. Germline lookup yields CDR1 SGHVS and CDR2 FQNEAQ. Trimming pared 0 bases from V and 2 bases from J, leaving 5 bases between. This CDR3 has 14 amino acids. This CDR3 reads CASSLAPPYNEQFF. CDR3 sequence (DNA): TGTGCCAGCAGCTTAGCCCCCCCCTACAATGAGCAGTTCTTC.

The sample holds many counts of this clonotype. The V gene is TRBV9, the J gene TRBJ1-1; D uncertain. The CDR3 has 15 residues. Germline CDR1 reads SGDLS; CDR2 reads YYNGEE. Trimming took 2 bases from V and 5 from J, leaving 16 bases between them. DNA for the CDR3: TGTGCCAGCAGCGTGTTTGCCGGCCGGAGAACTGAAGCTTTCTTT. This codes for CASSVFAGRRTEAFF.

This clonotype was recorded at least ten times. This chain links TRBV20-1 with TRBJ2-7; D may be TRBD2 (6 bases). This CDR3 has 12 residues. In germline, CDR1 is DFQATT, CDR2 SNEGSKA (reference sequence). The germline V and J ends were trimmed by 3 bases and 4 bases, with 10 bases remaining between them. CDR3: CSASPGRYEQYF. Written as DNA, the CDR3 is TGCAGTGCTAGCCCGGGGAGGTACGAGCAGTACTTC.

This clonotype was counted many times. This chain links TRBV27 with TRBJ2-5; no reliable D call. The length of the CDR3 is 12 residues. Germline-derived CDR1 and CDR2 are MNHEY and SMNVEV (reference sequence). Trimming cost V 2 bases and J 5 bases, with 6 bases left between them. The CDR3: CASSLISETQYF. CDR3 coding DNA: TGTGCCAGCAGTTTAATATCGGAGACCCAGTACTTC.

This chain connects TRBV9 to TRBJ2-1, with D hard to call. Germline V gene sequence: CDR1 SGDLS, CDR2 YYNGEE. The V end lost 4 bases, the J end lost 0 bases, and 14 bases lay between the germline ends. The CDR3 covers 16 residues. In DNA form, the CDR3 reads TGTGCCAGCAGCCCCCTGGGCAGGAGCTCCTACAATGAGCAGTTCTTC. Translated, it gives CASSPLGRSSYNEQFF.

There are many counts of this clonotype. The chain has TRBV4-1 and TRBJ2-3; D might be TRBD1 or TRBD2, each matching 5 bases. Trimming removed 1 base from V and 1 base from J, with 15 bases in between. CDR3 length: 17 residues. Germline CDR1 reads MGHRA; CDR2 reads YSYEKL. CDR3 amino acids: CASSQGGLRDRTDTQYF. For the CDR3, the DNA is TGCGCCAGCAGCCAAGGGGGCCTCAGGGACCGCACAGATACGCAGTATTTT.

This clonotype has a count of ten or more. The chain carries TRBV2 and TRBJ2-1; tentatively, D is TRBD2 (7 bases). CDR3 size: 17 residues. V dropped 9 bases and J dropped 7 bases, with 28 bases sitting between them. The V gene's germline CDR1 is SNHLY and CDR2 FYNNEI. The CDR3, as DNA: TGTGCCAGGAATCAAAACGGGGGGCTTTCGAACGTAAATGAGCAGTTCTTC. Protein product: CARNQNGGLSNVNEQFF.

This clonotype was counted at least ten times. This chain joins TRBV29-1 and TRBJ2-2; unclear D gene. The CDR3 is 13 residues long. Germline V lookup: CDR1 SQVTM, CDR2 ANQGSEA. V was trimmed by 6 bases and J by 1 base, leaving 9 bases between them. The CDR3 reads CSVAPENTGELFF. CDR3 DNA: TGCAGCGTGGCCCCAGAGAACACCGGGGAGCTGTTTTTT.

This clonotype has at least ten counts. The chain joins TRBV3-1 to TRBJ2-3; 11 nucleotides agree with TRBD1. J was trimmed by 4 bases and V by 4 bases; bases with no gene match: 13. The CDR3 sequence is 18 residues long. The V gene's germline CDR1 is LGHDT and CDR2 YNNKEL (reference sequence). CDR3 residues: CASSRRTGGAVGSDTQYF. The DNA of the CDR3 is TGTGCCAGCAGCCGCCGGACAGGGGGCGCGGTGGGGTCAGATACGCAGTATTTT.

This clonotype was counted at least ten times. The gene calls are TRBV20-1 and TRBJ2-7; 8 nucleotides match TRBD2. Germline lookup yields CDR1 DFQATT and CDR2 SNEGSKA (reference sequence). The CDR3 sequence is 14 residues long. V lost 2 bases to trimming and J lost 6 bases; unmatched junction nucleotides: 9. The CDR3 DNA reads TGCAGTGCTAGACGGCGGGGGGAGTATGGCGAGCAGTACTTC. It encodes CSARRRGEYGEQYF.

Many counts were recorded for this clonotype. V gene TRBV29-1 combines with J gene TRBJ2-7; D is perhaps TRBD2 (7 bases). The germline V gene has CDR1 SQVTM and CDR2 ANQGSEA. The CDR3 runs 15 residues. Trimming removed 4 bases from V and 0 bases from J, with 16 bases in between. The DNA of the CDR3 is TGCAGCGTTGCGGGGGGCTCCCAGAGCTCCTACGAGCAGTACTTC. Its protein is CSVAGGSQSSYEQYF.

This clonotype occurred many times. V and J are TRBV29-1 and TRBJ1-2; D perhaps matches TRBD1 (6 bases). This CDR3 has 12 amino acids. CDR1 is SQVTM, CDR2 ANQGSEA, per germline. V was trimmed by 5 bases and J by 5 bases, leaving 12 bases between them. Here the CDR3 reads CSVLGGAYGYTF. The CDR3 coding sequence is TGCAGCGTTCTTGGGGGCGCGTATGGCTACACCTTC.

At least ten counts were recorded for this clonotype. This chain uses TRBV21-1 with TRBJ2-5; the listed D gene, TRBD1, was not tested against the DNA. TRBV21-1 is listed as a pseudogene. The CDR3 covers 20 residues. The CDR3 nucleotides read TGTGCCAGCAGCAAAGTCATGGATCGTCGGGACAGGGGGCTCGAGGAGACCCAGTACTTC. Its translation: CASSKVMDRRDRGLEETQYF.

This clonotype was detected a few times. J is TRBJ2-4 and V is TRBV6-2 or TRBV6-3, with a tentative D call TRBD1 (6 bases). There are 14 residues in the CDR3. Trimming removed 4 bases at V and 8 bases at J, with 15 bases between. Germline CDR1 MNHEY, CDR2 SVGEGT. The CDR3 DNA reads TGTGCCAGCAGTTCCGGTGCAGGGGAAGACATTCAGTACTTC. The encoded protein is CASSSGAGEDIQYF.

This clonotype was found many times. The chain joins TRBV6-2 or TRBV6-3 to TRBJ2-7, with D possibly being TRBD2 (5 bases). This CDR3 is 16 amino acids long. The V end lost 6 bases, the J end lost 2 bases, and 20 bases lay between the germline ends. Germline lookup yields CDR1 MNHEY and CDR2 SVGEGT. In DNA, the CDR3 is TGTGCCAGCAGCCCCGGATGGCGGGCCGCGACCTACGAGCAGTACTTC. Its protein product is CASSPGWRAATYEQYF.

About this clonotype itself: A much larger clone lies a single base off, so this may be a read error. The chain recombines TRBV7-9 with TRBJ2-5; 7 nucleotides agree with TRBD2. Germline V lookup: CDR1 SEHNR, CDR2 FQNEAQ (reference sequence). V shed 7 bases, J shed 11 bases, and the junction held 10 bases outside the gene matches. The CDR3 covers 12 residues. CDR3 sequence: CASTGGTVIQYF. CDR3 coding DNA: TGTGCCAGCACCGGGGGGACTGTGATACAGTACTTC. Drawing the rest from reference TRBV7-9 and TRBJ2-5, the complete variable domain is DTGVSQNPRHKITKRGQNVTFRCDPISEHNRLYWYRQTLGQGPEFLTYFQNEAQLEKSRLLSDRFSAERPKGSFSTLEIQRTEQGDSAMYLCASTGGTVIQYFGPGTRLLVL.

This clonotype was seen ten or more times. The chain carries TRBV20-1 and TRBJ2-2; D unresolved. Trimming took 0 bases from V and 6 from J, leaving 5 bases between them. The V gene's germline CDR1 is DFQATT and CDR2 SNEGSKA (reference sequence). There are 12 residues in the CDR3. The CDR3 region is CSAREKAGELFF. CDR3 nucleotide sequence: TGCAGTGCTAGAGAGAAGGCCGGGGAGCTGTTTTTT.